This section outlines one T cell receptor (beta chain) sequence together with its context. This entry comes from a study of blood T cell repertoires in COVID-19. The data were produced by immunoSEQ multiplex PCR, yet TCRdb's version contains in-frame clones alone and is incomplete. The repertoire holds about 15,000 clones, 70% to 90% seen once, with 15% to 20% in the top ten. The sequence came from a human donor in a cohort sampled during active COVID-19. Sequenced: peripheral blood.

The CDR3 coding sequence is TGTGCCAGCAGCTTAGGGACAGGGGGCCAGAACACTGAAGCTTTCTTT. Protein sequence: CASSLGTGGQNTEAFF. The V gene is TRBV7-9, the J gene TRBJ1-1; 11 nucleotides line up with TRBD1. The CDR3 sequence is 16 residues long. The V and J ends lost 1 base and 1 base, in that order; junction bases with no gene match: 2. CDR1 is SEHNR, CDR2 FQNEAQ, per germline (reference sequence). Full variable domain (rest looked up from reference TRBV7-9 and TRBJ1-1): DTGVSQNPRHKITKRGQNVTFRCDPISEHNRLYWYRQTLGQGPEFLTYFQNEAQLEKSRLLSDRFSAERPKGSFSTLEIQRTEQGDSAMYLCASSLGTGGQNTEAFFGQGTRLTVV.